Each of the 14 T cell receptor beta chains below was sequenced from the same sample in a study of cytomegalovirus exposure and HLA in healthy donors. The PCR ran on 60 Vbeta and 13 Jbeta primers. This table comes from immunoSEQ multiplex PCR, and its TCRdb copy is limited to in-frame clones, with some not included. Here the sample spans hundreds of thousands of clones, 75% to 90% being singletons. The material sequenced was PBMCs. The receptors derive from a boy between 2 and 15 years old in good health and CMV-seronegative.

The genes are TRBV7-9 and TRBJ1-2; 8 bases fit TRBD1. The V gene end was trimmed by 4 bases and the J gene end by 3 bases; junction bases not matched to a gene: 13. There are 17 residues in the CDR3. Germline V lookup: CDR1 SEHNR, CDR2 FQNEAQ (reference sequence). The CDR3 region is CASSSEAGGNADYGYTF. CDR3 in DNA: TGTGCCAGCAGCTCCGAGGCAGGGGGCAATGCAGACTATGGCTACACCTTC.

The chain employs TRBV14 and TRBJ1-2, with 7 bases identical to TRBD1. From germline, CDR1 is SGHDN and CDR2 FVKESK. Trimming cost V 0 bases and J 2 bases; bases outside gene matches: 9. This CDR3 is 17 amino acids long. The CDR3, as DNA: TGTGCCAGCAGCCAAGAATTGACCTTGACAGGGAACTATGGCTACACCTTC. This gives the protein CASSQELTLTGNYGYTF.

The V gene is TRBV21-1, the J gene TRBJ2-2; TRBD1, as called in the table, went unchecked against the DNA. TRBV21-1 is a recognized pseudogene. There are 16 residues in the CDR3. The CDR3 DNA reads TGTGCCAGCAGCAAAGGGCAGGGTTGGAACACCGGGGAGCTGTTTTTT. Its protein is CASSKGQGWNTGELFF.

The chain uses TRBV19 and TRBJ2-5; tentative D call: TRBD1 (5 bases). CDR1 and CDR2 from the germline V gene are LNHDA and SQIVND (reference sequence). CDR3 size: 15 residues. The V end was cut by 6 bases, the J end by 0 bases, with 14 bases between. Here the CDR3 DNA reads TGTGCCAGTAGCCCGGACACTTGGTACCAAGAGACCCAGTACTTC. Protein product: CASSPDTWYQETQYF.

The chain carries TRBV27 and TRBJ2-5; D possibly corresponds to TRBD1 (6 bases). The J call could be wrong; TRBJ2-7 is a better fit for the DNA end. This CDR3 spans 13 amino acids. From germline, CDR1 is MNHEY and CDR2 SMNVEV (reference sequence). CDR3 nucleotide sequence: TGTGCCAGCAGTTTTGGACAGATCTACGAGCAGTACTTC. Its translation: CASSFGQIYEQYF.

This sequence joins TRBV6-7 and TRBJ1-6; TRBD1 agrees at 10 bases. TRBV6-7 is assigned to the ORF class and has an uncertain function. The CDR3 consists of 16 residues. The junction had 5 bases not matched to a gene; V was cut back by 2 bases and J by 7 bases. The CDR3, as DNA: TGTGCCAGCAGTTACCCCCGGGACAGGGGAAATTCACCCCTCCACTTT. Protein: CASSYPRDRGNSPLHF.

This chain connects TRBV7-9 to TRBJ2-2; 8 nucleotides align to TRBD1. Losses at the gene ends were 3 bases for V and 3 bases for J; bases not matched to a gene: 3. This CDR3 is 15 amino acids long. Germline CDR1 is SEHNR and CDR2 is FQNEAQ (reference sequence). The CDR3 protein is CASSFQGAHTGELFF. The CDR3 DNA is TGTGCCAGCAGCTTTCAGGGGGCCCACACCGGGGAGCTGTTTTTT.

In its sample, this clone was seen once. CDR3 bases: TGTGCCAGCAGCTCACTGGCGGAGGGTGAGTATAGCAATCAGCCCCAGCATTTT. Residues: CASSSLAEGEYSNQPQHF. The V gene is TRBV7-4, the J gene TRBJ1-5, with D hard to call. This CDR3 is 18 amino acids long. Germline loops: CDR1 SGHVT, CDR2 SQSDAQ. Trimming took off 4 bases at V and 0 bases at J, with 19 bases between the two ends.

In this sample, this clone turned up once. This chain uses TRBV27 with TRBJ2-2, with TRBD1 as a possible D gene (6 bases). CDR1 MNHEY and CDR2 SMNVEV come from the germline V gene (reference sequence). V was trimmed by 1 base and J by 7 bases, leaving 10 bases between them. The CDR3 is 14 residues long. The CDR3 protein is CASSLYRANGELFF. The CDR3 DNA follows: TGTGCCAGCAGTTTATACAGGGCTAACGGGGAGCTGTTTTTT.

The chain employs TRBV6-5 and TRBJ2-7; possible D gene TRBD2, 5 bases. This CDR3 contains 13 residues. V lost 10 bases to trimming and J lost 7 bases, with 20 bases between them. The V gene's germline CDR1 is MNHEY and CDR2 SVGAGI. The CDR3 spells CATSGMPVREQYF. The CDR3 bases are TGTGCCACCTCGGGAATGCCGGTGAGGGAGCAGTACTTC.

This chain links TRBV9 with TRBJ2-3; TRBD1 might be the D (6 bases). Trimming removed 0 bases from V and 3 bases from J, with 11 bases in between. The CDR3 contains 15 residues. The germline CDR1 and CDR2 sequences are SGDLS and YYNGEE. The CDR3 DNA is TGTGCCAGCAGCGTAGGTGGGGGCTTGACAGATACGCAGTATTTT. Protein sequence: CASSVGGGLTDTQYF.

In its sample, this clone was seen a few times. The chain uses TRBV6-5 and TRBJ2-2, with D possibly being TRBD1 (5 bases). The CDR3 runs 12 residues. Trimming cost V 6 bases and J 8 bases, with 10 bases left between them. Germline V gene sequence: CDR1 MNHEY, CDR2 SVGAGI. CDR3 in DNA: TGTGCCAGCAGCCCTGACAGAGGGGAGCTGTTTTTT. It is translated as CASSPDRGELFF.

To note about this clone: At one end, the junction sequence differs from germline, possibly due to a read error. V is TRBV7-9 and J is TRBJ1-2, with 9 positions matching TRBD1. From germline, CDR1 is SEHNR and CDR2 FQNEAQ (reference sequence). CDR3 length equals 15 residues. The CDR3 protein is CSSSLDTGGGYGYTF. The CDR3 nucleotides read TGTTCCAGCAGCTTAGACACAGGGGGCGGCTATGGCTACACCTTC.

The chain is built from TRBV5-4 and TRBJ2-5, with 16 bases identical to TRBD2. The CDR3 is made up of 17 amino acids. Germline CDR1 and CDR2: SGHNT and YYREEE (reference sequence). V shed 10 bases, J shed 1 base, and the junction held 10 bases outside the gene matches. CDR3: CASHLGTSGGVQETQYF. The CDR3 DNA reads as TGTGCCTCCCACCTGGGGACTAGCGGGGGGGTCCAAGAGACCCAGTACTTC.